This is a list of T cell receptor beta chains from one sample in a study of T cells in Graves' hyperthyroidism and ophthalmopathy. Via MiXCR, TCRdb re-called the multiplex PCR reads, giving one row per CDR3 protein. This table has some 600,000 distinct CDR3 sequences, 11% to 15% appearing once. Sequences were obtained from blood. These receptors all come from a woman between 25 and 40 years old with Graves' hyperthyroidism that later progressed to Graves' ophthalmopathy. CDR3s include the opening cysteine and the closing phenylalanine or tryptophan. Each record gives: clone size, V gene, J gene, D gene, CDR3 protein, CDR3 DNA. The D gene is left open where the match is weak. Size is omitted from some rows. Given values are once, few, many or a class for expanded clones.

>many|TRBV20-1|TRBJ1-6|NA
CSARDWVPNSPLHF
TGCAGTGCTAGAGACTGGGTTCCTAATTCACCCCTCCACTTT
>NA|TRBV11-2|TRBJ1-4|TRBD1
CASSITHGTGNEKLFF
TGTGCCAGCAGCATAACTCACGGGACAGGGAACGAAAAACTGTTTTTT
>many|TRBV20-1|TRBJ2-7|TRBD1
CSAATGAVTYEQYF
TGCAGTGCTGCCACAGGGGCTGTTACCTACGAGCAGTACTTC
>many|TRBV7-9|TRBJ1-3|NA
CASSPGDTLGNTIYF
TGTGCCAGCAGCCCGGGGGACACCCTTGGAAACACCATATATTTT
>NA|TRBV25-1|TRBJ2-6|NA
CASSPPGLNSGANVLTF
TGTGCCAGCAGTCCCCCCGGACTCAACTCTGGGGCCAACGTCCTGACTTTC
>few|TRBV12-3/TRBV12-4|TRBJ2-5|NA
CASVGQLGQETQYF
TGTGCCAGCGTGGGGCAGCTCGGTCAAGAGACCCAGTACTTC
>many|TRBV7-3|TRBJ2-1|TRBD1
CASSTRDRGNNEQFF
TGTGCCAGCAGCACAAGGGACAGGGGGAACAATGAGCAGTTCTTC
>many|TRBV7-9|TRBJ2-1|NA
CASSPMDGGQFF
TGTGCCAGCAGCCCCATGGACGGTGGGCAGTTCTTC
>NA|TRBV10-2|TRBJ2-7|TRBD2
CASSEFGLAGASKIGQYF
TGCGCCAGCAGTGAGTTTGGACTAGCGGGAGCTTCGAAGATTGGGCAGTACTTC
>many|TRBV19|TRBJ1-1|NA
CASNLALNTEAFF
TGTGCCAGTAATCTGGCCCTGAACACTGAAGCTTTCTTT
>many|TRBV7-3|TRBJ2-2|TRBD1
CASSLRGQGMSGELFF
TGTGCCAGCAGCTTAAGAGGACAGGGAATGTCCGGGGAGCTGTTTTTT
>NA|TRBV6-1|TRBJ2-7|TRBD1
CASSRDSNSYEQYF
TGTGCCAGCAGTCGGGACAGTAACTCCTACGAGCAGTACTTC
>many|TRBV27|TRBJ1-6|NA
CASSIRGGLLLHF
TGTGCCAGCAGTATCCGGGGAGGCCTTCTCCTCCACTTT
>many|TRBV28|TRBJ1-1|NA
CASSLNSFKATTEAFF
TGTGCCAGCAGTTTAAATTCGTTCAAGGCGACGACTGAAGCTTTCTTT
>few|TRBV6-2/TRBV6-3|TRBJ2-5|TRBD2
CATCSGRGGSETQYF
TGTGCCACCTGCTCGGGGAGGGGAGGGTCGGAGACCCAGTACTTC
>NA|TRBV20-1|TRBJ2-7|TRBD2
CSAVGDLGLAHSPYEQYF
TGCAGTGCTGTCGGGGATCTGGGACTAGCCCATTCCCCCTACGAGCAGTACTTC
>NA|TRBV20-1|TRBJ2-1|NA
CSAPTRRGYNEQFF
TGCAGTGCACCGACTCGCCGGGGCTACAATGAGCAGTTCTTC